This passage covers 9 T cell receptor beta chains from one sample sequenced in a study of blood T cell repertoires in COVID-19. The table came from immunoSEQ multiplex PCR; TCRdb's copy has only in-frame clones and leaves some out. The repertoire has just over 70,000 clones, under 95% of them found once; the top ten carry around 8%. The sequenced material came from peripheral blood. The receptors originated from a human donor in a cohort sampled during active COVID-19.

The genes are TRBV2 and TRBJ1-5, with D perhaps matching TRBD1 (6 bases). Germline V gene data show CDR1 as SNHLY and CDR2 as FYNNEI. The V gene lost 7 bases and the J gene lost 5 bases, with 15 bases spanning the gap. The CDR3 is 14 residues long. As DNA, the CDR3 is TGTGCCAGCACCCAAGGGGGGGGTGATCAGCCCCAGCATTTT. Translating it yields CASTQGGGDQPQHF.

The V gene is TRBV10-3, the J gene TRBJ2-7, with D tentatively TRBD2 (5 bases). This CDR3 region has 14 residues. Between the trimmed V and J ends, which lost 3 bases and 5 bases, there was a span of 14 bases. Germline loops: CDR1 ENHRY, CDR2 SYGVKD. CDR3 protein: CAISDPAGNNEQYF. The CDR3 bases are TGTGCCATCAGTGACCCCGCGGGTAACAACGAGCAGTACTTC.

The CDR3 sequence: CASSQDLGRGHEAFF. In nucleotides, the CDR3 is TGTGCCAGCAGCCAAGATTTGGGGAGAGGTCATGAAGCTTTCTTT. The chain couples TRBV4-2 to TRBJ1-1; D unclear. This CDR3 region has 15 residues. Germline lookup yields CDR1 LGHNA and CDR2 YNFKEQ. V dropped 0 bases and J dropped 7 bases, with 15 bases sitting between them.

The gene calls are TRBV4-1 and TRBJ2-4; the D gene is possibly TRBD1 (6 bases). V lost 5 bases to trimming and J lost 8 bases, with 28 bases between them. The CDR3 spans 18 residues. From germline, CDR1 is MGHRA and CDR2 YSYEKL. CDR3 sequence: CASSATKYPPTDRDIQYF. CDR3 coding DNA: TGCGCCAGCAGCGCCACAAAATACCCGCCAACGGACAGAGACATTCAGTACTTC.

This chain uses TRBV12-3 or TRBV12-4 with TRBJ2-5; perhaps TRBD1 as D (6 bases). This CDR3 has 13 amino acids. V was clipped by 7 bases and J by 3 bases, with 12 bases between them. This CDR3 reads CASKPGTKETQYF. The CDR3 DNA sequence: TGTGCCAGCAAACCCGGGACAAAAGAGACCCAGTACTTC.

This clone was observed once. The V gene is TRBV4-1, the J gene TRBJ1-5; D uncertain. CDR1 and CDR2 (germline): MGHRA, YSYEKL. Trimming took 0 bases from V and 4 from J, leaving 7 bases between them. The CDR3 totals 14 residues. This CDR3 reads CASSQEGRNQPQHF. The CDR3 DNA is TGCGCCAGCAGCCAAGAGGGGAGAAATCAGCCCCAGCATTTT.

The gene calls are TRBV3-1 (or the pseudogene TRBV3-2) and TRBJ1-5; TRBD1 agrees at 8 bases. V lost 4 bases and J lost 6; bases outside the gene matches: 14. Germline V gives CDR1 LGHDT, CDR2 YNNKEL (reference sequence). The CDR3 sequence is 17 residues long. CDR3 sequence reads: CASSRPIRGHLGQPQHF. The CDR3, as DNA: TGTGCCAGCAGCCGACCCATCAGGGGGCATCTTGGTCAGCCCCAGCATTTT.

The chain carries TRBV27 and TRBJ1-1; the D gene is possibly TRBD1 (6 bases). Trimming removed 5 bases at V and 1 base at J, with 20 bases between. The CDR3 is 17 residues long. CDR1 is MNHEY and CDR2 is SMNVEV in the germline V gene (reference sequence). In DNA form, the CDR3 reads TGTGCCAGCAGTAAATTGGGAACACAGGGATGGAACACTGAAGCTTTCTTT. Protein: CASSKLGTQGWNTEAFF.

J is TRBJ2-7 and V is TRBV28, with D tentatively TRBD2 (6 bases). CDR3 length equals 12 residues. V gave up 10 bases and J gave up 3 bases, with 13 bases separating them. The germline V gene has CDR1 MDHEN and CDR2 SYDVKM. CDR3 nucleotides: TGTGCCACCCGTGAGGGAGGCTACGAGCAGTACTTC. This translates into CATREGGYEQYF.